This T cell receptor beta chain comes out of a study of T-cell memory formation after mild COVID-19. Study context: Across donors, TCR clusters were largely donor specific. Study-wide results and caveats: Those CD4+ clones that contracted were mainly in CM and EM (CD8+ ones in EMRA). CD4+ bias marked clones expanding day 15 to 37, unlike balanced contracting clones.

The V end lost 5 bases, the J end lost 1 base, and 4 bases lay between the germline ends. The CDR3 is made up of 11 amino acids. Per germline, CDR1 SGHRS and CDR2 YFSETQ. This clonotype has more than one count but fewer than ten. Its antigen is as yet unknown. TCRdb re-derived calls from the 5' RACE reads in MiXCR, one entry per CDR3 protein. The sample has a few hundred thousand distinct CDR3 sequences, roughly 10% seen once. The receptor was isolated from a man between 18 and 29 years old who had mild COVID-19 (a few samples of this study predate the infection). Cell type and time point are not known. The gene calls are TRBV5-1 and TRBJ2-7; D is unclear. Input material: PBMCs or a T cell subset sorted from them (not recorded which). The CDR3 region has the DNA TGCGCCAGCAGACAGTCCTACGAGCAGTACTTC. Translating gives CASRQSYEQYF.